The 27 T cell receptor beta chains below come from one sample, sequenced in a study of cytomegalovirus exposure and HLA in healthy donors (dated by TCRdb to the late 2010s). Libraries were made using the immunoSEQ multiplex PCR assay. What TCRdb holds here is the immuneACCESS table cut down to in-frame rearrangements. Part of the clones is not present; checked against another copy, under half of the missing clones reflect an unresolved V gene, and the others are unexplained. Counted in this sample were tens of thousands of clones; roughly 96% of them appeared once. The ten largest clones take up around 2.5% of the sample. Sequences were obtained from PBMCs. These receptors were collected from a man younger than 35 in good health and CMV-seronegative.

The CDR3: CASRGGQNTEAFF. In nucleotides, the CDR3 is TGTGCCAGCAGAGGGGGACAGAACACTGAAGCTTTCTTT. The genes are TRBV6-6 and TRBJ1-1, with a weak D call TRBD1 (6 bases). Germline V lookup: CDR1 MNHNY, CDR2 SVGAGI (reference sequence). The CDR3 consists of 13 residues. The ends were cut back, 6 bases at V and 1 base at J, with 9 bases in the middle.

This chain links TRBV7-9 with TRBJ2-3; D is unclear. CDR3 length: 13 residues. Germline CDR1 SEHNR, CDR2 FQNEAQ (reference sequence). With 6 bases removed from V and 3 bases from J, the gap between germline ends came to 10 bases. The CDR3 is CASSSPGTDTQYF. Written as DNA, the CDR3 is TGTGCCAGCAGTTCGCCAGGTACAGATACGCAGTATTTT.

The rearrangement links TRBV5-1 to TRBJ2-2, with 11 bases aligning to TRBD1. V was pared by 0 bases and J by 6 bases, with 1 base of the junction left unmatched. This CDR3 is 15 amino acids long. Per germline, CDR1 SGHRS and CDR2 YFSETQ. CDR3 DNA: TGCGCCAGCAGCTTGGCGGGACAGGGGGCCGGGGAGCTGTTTTTT. Residues: CASSLAGQGAGELFF.

This rearrangement joins TRBV29-1 to TRBJ1-2, with TRBD1 matching 8 bases. Trimming took 7 bases from V and 1 from J; bases not matched to a gene: 5. The germline CDR1 and CDR2 sequences are SQVTM and ANQGSEA. This CDR3 is 13 amino acids long. The CDR3 DNA follows: TGCAGCGCTAACAGGGGGTTTAACTATGGCTACACCTTC. Translated, it gives CSANRGFNYGYTF.

The chain joins TRBV28 to TRBJ1-2; 7 bases fit TRBD1. CDR1 and CDR2 from the germline V gene are MDHEN and SYDVKM. With V trimmed by 4 bases and J by 0 bases, 2 bases remained unmatched. The CDR3 length is 14 residues. The CDR3 loop is CASSWGQPNYGYTF. The CDR3 DNA sequence: TGTGCCAGCAGTTGGGGACAGCCTAACTATGGCTACACCTTC.

The chain recombines TRBV11-3 with TRBJ1-5, with D hard to call. This CDR3 region has 12 residues. Germline assignment: CDR1 SGHNT and CDR2 YENEEA. V lost 4 bases to trimming and J lost 9 bases, with 10 bases between them. CDR3 coding DNA: TGTGCCAGCAGCTCCGCCGCGGGGCCCCAGCATTTT. It specifies CASSSAAGPQHF.

The chain combines TRBV5-1 with TRBJ1-1; the D gene is possibly TRBD1 (6 bases). The germline V gene has CDR1 SGHRS and CDR2 YFSETQ. The CDR3 extends over 16 amino acids. Trimming cost V 2 bases and J 1 base, with 15 bases left between them. The CDR3 is CASSLRTKGQNTEAFF. The CDR3 coding sequence is TGCGCCAGCAGCTTAAGGACGAAGGGACAGAACACTGAAGCTTTCTTT.

The chain employs TRBV19 and TRBJ2-7, with a tentative D call TRBD2 (6 bases). With 5 bases removed from V and 1 base from J, the gap between germline ends came to 9 bases. Looked up from germline, CDR1 is LNHDA and CDR2 is SQIVND (reference sequence). The CDR3 length is 13 residues. Written as DNA, the CDR3 is TGTGCCAGTAGTGGGGACTTATCCTACGAGCAGTACTTC. It yields the protein CASSGDLSYEQYF.

The chain is built from TRBV27 and TRBJ1-2; 7 nucleotides align to TRBD1. J gave up 5 bases and V 6 bases, and 15 bases lay outside the gene matches. Germline CDR1 reads MNHEY; CDR2 reads SMNVEV (reference sequence). The CDR3 runs to 16 residues. The CDR3 region has the DNA TGTGCCAGCAGCGCCATACATACCGGGACAGAATATGGCTACACCTTC. Translating it yields CASSAIHTGTEYGYTF.

The chain uses TRBV2 and TRBJ2-6; TRBD1 aligns across 7 bases. The CDR3 spans 18 residues. V trimming: 5 bases; J trimming: 0 bases; junction bases outside the gene matches: 10. Germline V CDR1 and CDR2: SNHLY, FYNNEI. The CDR3 is CASSKLGQARSGANVLTF. DNA for the CDR3: TGTGCCAGCAGTAAACTTGGACAGGCTCGCTCTGGGGCCAACGTCCTGACTTTC.

V is TRBV5-5 and J is TRBJ2-1, with D unclear. Germline V gene data show CDR1 as SGHKS and CDR2 as YYEKEE (reference sequence). Trimming shortened V by 1 base and J by 9 bases, and 8 bases separated the two germline ends. The CDR3 spans 12 residues. CDR3 DNA: TGTGCCAGCAGCTTGTGGCGGTCTGAGCAGTTCTTC. It specifies CASSLWRSEQFF. The entire variable domain, with the rest obtained from reference TRBV5-5 and TRBJ2-1, is as follows: DAGVTQSPTHLIKTRGQQVTLRCSPISGHKSVSWYQQVLGQGPQFIFQYYEKEERGRGNFPDRFSARQFPNYSSELNVNALLLGDSALYLCASSLWRSEQFFGPGTRLTVL.

This sequence joins TRBV6-1 and TRBJ1-6, with 11 nucleotides matching TRBD1. Losses at the gene ends were 8 bases for V and 7 bases for J; bases not matched to a gene: 7. The CDR3 covers 15 residues. CDR1 is MNHNS and CDR2 is SASEGT in the germline V gene. Here the CDR3 DNA reads TGTGCCAGCCGAGAGGGACAGGGGGTGAATTCACCCCTCCACTTT. This encodes CASREGQGVNSPLHF.

The chain recombines TRBV6-1 with TRBJ1-6, with 8 nucleotides matching TRBD1. Germline loops: CDR1 MNHNS, CDR2 SASEGT. The junction had 9 bases not matched to a gene; V was cut back by 6 bases and J by 8 bases. The CDR3 length is 15 residues. The CDR3 loop is CASRAMTGVDSPLHF. The CDR3 bases are TGTGCCAGCAGGGCTATGACAGGGGTAGATTCACCCCTCCACTTT.

The genes are TRBV28 and TRBJ2-7; TRBD2 might be the D (6 bases). CDR1 is MDHEN, CDR2 SYDVKM, per germline. The CDR3 has 15 residues. Trimming pared 5 bases from V and 2 bases from J, leaving 16 bases between. The CDR3 DNA reads TGTGCCAGCAGTATTCGGAGGGAGGCTCCCTACGAGCAGTACTTC. As protein: CASSIRREAPYEQYF.

The rearrangement uses TRBV28 and TRBJ1-1; D is ambiguous. The CDR3 is 13 residues long. Trimming shortened V by 4 bases and J by 9 bases, and 15 bases separated the two germline ends. Germline V CDR1 and CDR2: MDHEN, SYDVKM. Here the CDR3 reads CASSSPGDQKAFF. In DNA, the CDR3 is TGTGCCAGCAGTTCCCCGGGAGATCAAAAAGCTTTCTTT.

V gene TRBV6-5 combines with J gene TRBJ1-5; TRBD1 agrees at 7 bases. J lost 6 bases, V lost 0 bases, and 5 bases had no gene match. CDR1 is MNHEY, CDR2 SVGAGI, per germline. The CDR3 contains 15 residues. CDR3 residues: CASSYSTGKGQPQHF. CDR3 nucleotide sequence: TGTGCCAGCAGTTACTCGACAGGGAAGGGTCAGCCCCAGCATTTT.

The chain links TRBV28 to TRBJ1-4; D is undetermined. Trimming left V 6 bases short and J 4 bases short, with 12 bases between. This CDR3 is built from 14 residues. CDR1 is MDHEN and CDR2 is SYDVKM in the germline V gene. The CDR3: CASSTAGGNEKLFF. CDR3 DNA sequence: TGTGCCAGCAGCACTGCAGGTGGTAATGAAAAACTGTTTTTT.

This chain connects TRBV5-5 to TRBJ2-7, with 13 bases lining up with TRBD2. CDR3 size: 16 residues. Germline V gene lookup returns CDR1 SGHKS and CDR2 YYEKEE (reference sequence). After removal of 7 bases from V and 6 bases from J, the junction contained 13 bases not matched to a gene. The CDR3, as DNA: TGTGCCAGCTTCGGACTAGCGGGAGAGAAGCCTGGCGAGCAGTACTTC. Protein: CASFGLAGEKPGEQYF.

This chain links TRBV28 with TRBJ1-2; 9 bases map to TRBD1. V lost 2 bases, J lost 7 bases, and 11 bases stayed unmatched. In germline, CDR1 is MDHEN, CDR2 SYDVKM. CDR3 length: 16 amino acids. The CDR3 loop reads CASSLEGQGISGGYTF. The CDR3 DNA reads as TGTGCCAGCAGTTTAGAGGGACAGGGTATATCTGGTGGCTACACCTTC.

The V call is TRBV2, the J call TRBJ1-6; TRBD1 matches at 7 bases. Germline-derived CDR1 and CDR2 are SNHLY and FYNNEI. V lost 2 bases and J lost 7; bases outside the gene matches: 5. CDR3 length equals 15 residues. This CDR3 is CASSETRQGNSPLHF. The CDR3 nucleotides are TGTGCCAGCAGTGAAACCCGACAGGGAAATTCACCCCTCCACTTT.

The chain carries TRBV5-1 and TRBJ2-1; perhaps TRBD2 as D (6 bases). Trimming took off 4 bases at V and 5 bases at J, with 16 bases between the two ends. The germline CDR1 and CDR2 sequences are SGHRS and YFSETQ. CDR3 size: 15 residues. CDR3 in amino acids: CASSELGLTDNEQFF. Here the CDR3 DNA reads TGCGCCAGCAGCGAGTTGGGACTTACCGACAATGAGCAGTTCTTC.

The V gene is TRBV11-2, the J gene TRBJ2-7; tentatively, D is TRBD2 (5 bases). The CDR3 has 18 amino acids. Germline-derived CDR1 and CDR2 are SGHAT and FQNNGV. Trimming took 3 bases from V and 1 from J, leaving 22 bases between them. The CDR3 DNA is TGTGCCAGCAGCTTCGAGGGTAGCGCCACCTATGTATCCTACGAGCAGTACTTC. It is translated as CASSFEGSATYVSYEQYF.

The chain couples TRBV19 to TRBJ2-2; TRBD2 agrees at 13 bases. CDR1 and CDR2 (germline): LNHDA, SQIVND (reference sequence). V gave up 5 bases and J gave up 3 bases; unmatched junction bases: 9. This CDR3 is built from 18 residues. This chain's CDR3 is CASSSRPTSGRDTGELFF. The CDR3 nucleotides are TGTGCCAGTAGTTCTCGGCCCACTAGCGGGAGGGACACCGGGGAGCTGTTTTTT.

The rearrangement links TRBV11-2 to TRBJ2-5; D ambiguous. The CDR3 totals 13 residues. CDR1 is SGHAT, CDR2 FQNNGV, per germline. V gave up 1 base and J gave up 2 bases, with 5 bases separating them. The DNA of the CDR3 is TGTGCCAGCAGCTTAGGTCCGCAAGAGACCCAGTACTTC. This translates into CASSLGPQETQYF.

This clone was seen a single time. The gene calls are TRBV27 and TRBJ2-1; D is possibly TRBD2 (6 bases). This CDR3 region has 13 residues. V lost 7 bases and J 6 bases, leaving 13 bases between the germline ends. Germline CDR1 is MNHEY and CDR2 is SMNVEV (reference sequence). The CDR3 DNA is TGTGCCAGCACGGGAGTTAGATCCAATGAGCAGTTCTTC. Protein: CASTGVRSNEQFF.

The chain combines TRBV4-1 with TRBJ2-3; possible D gene TRBD1, 5 bases. Germline V CDR1 and CDR2: MGHRA, YSYEKL. The V end was cut by 4 bases, the J end by 1 base, with 12 bases between. CDR3 length: 15 residues. The CDR3 DNA reads as TGCGCCAGCAGCCTCTCCGTAGGGGGCACAGATACGCAGTATTTT. This encodes CASSLSVGGTDTQYF.

This clone came up once. The chain employs TRBV6-6 and TRBJ2-7, with D maybe TRBD1 (5 bases). Germline CDR1 MNHNY, CDR2 SVGAGI (reference sequence). The CDR3 has 16 amino acids. V dropped 0 bases and J dropped 2 bases, with 14 bases sitting between them. The CDR3 sequence is CASSYSRWTTTYEQYF. CDR3 DNA: TGTGCCAGCAGTTACTCGAGGTGGACAACCACCTACGAGCAGTACTTC.